This T cell receptor (beta chain) derives from a study of T cell responses to AZD1222 COVID-19 vaccine. Study results and limitations: Most donors were white British and more were female, and clonal diversity was possibly underestimated.

Trimming at V came to 5 bases and at J to 8 bases, leaving 9 bases not matched to a gene. Germline values: CDR1 LNHNV, CDR2 YYDKDF (reference sequence). The CDR3 is made up of 14 amino acids. Produced via immunoSEQ multiplex PCR; TCRdb's table is partial and in-frame only. The table records approximately 70,000 clones, about nine tenths of them present only once. As to this clone: Its antigen remains unknown.

The sequence was obtained from an adult in good health. The source material was peripheral blood, sampled on day 0 of AZD1222 vaccination. This chain links TRBV15 with TRBJ1-2; 9 bases match TRBD1. CDR3 sequence: CATSRTGTGTGYTF. The CDR3 nucleotides are TGTGCCACCAGCCGTACCGGGACAGGGACCGGCTACACCTTC.